These T cell receptor beta chains were read from a single sample in a study of technical replicates of blood from a handful of donors. The repertoire was sequenced with immunoSEQ multiplex PCR; TCRdb's copy has only in-frame clones and lacks some. The sample has around 83,000 clones, 94% seen once; the top ten hold just over 0.25%. The sequencing input was T cells isolated from PBMCs. The receptor set was obtained from a human donor in good health. The CDR3 runs from the conserved cysteine through the conserved F or W. The D gene is left open where the match is weak. Clone size is given for some rows only: seen once, a few or many times, or a class if the clone is expanded.

TRBV5-1	TRBJ2-2	.	13	.	CASSWVATGELFF	TGCGCCAGCAGCTGGGTAGCGACCGGGGAGCTGTTTTTT
TRBV7-8	TRBJ2-2	.	17	.	CASSLTRGNVQGGELFF	TGTGCCAGCAGCCTAACCAGAGGGAACGTTCAAGGCGGGGAGCTGTTTTTT
TRBV6-5	TRBJ2-3	.	14	.	CASRWDTYSDTQYF	TGTGCCAGCAGATGGGACACATATTCAGATACGCAGTATTTT
TRBV7-9	TRBJ2-7	.	15	TRBD2	CASSSGLAGIYEQYF	TGTGCCAGCAGTTCGGGACTAGCGGGAATCTACGAGCAGTACTTC
TRBV7-9	TRBJ2-1	.	15	.	CASSLGLLEVDEQFF	TGTGCCAGCAGCCTCGGACTACTCGAGGTCGATGAGCAGTTCTTC
TRBV6-1	TRBJ2-7	.	15	TRBD2	CASSETAGRPYEQYF	TGTGCCAGCAGTGAAACAGCGGGACGCCCCTACGAGCAGTACTTC
TRBV2	TRBJ2-7	.	12	.	CASNYVAYEQYF	TGTGCCAGCAATTATGTAGCATACGAGCAGTACTTC
TRBV6-6	TRBJ2-2	.	13	.	CASSYSRAGELFF	TGTGCCAGCAGTTACTCGCGGGCCGGGGAGCTGTTTTTT
TRBV4-1	TRBJ2-7	.	16	TRBD1	CASSRDAGQGFYEQYF	TGCGCCAGCAGTCGGGACGCGGGACAGGGCTTCTACGAGCAGTACTTC
TRBV5-1	TRBJ2-3	.	14	.	CASSLGRGTDTQYF	TGCGCCAGCAGCTTGGGGAGGGGCACAGATACGCAGTATTTT
TRBV30	TRBJ1-2	.	12	.	CAWSLRGAGYTF	TGTGCCTGGAGCCTCCGGGGGGCTGGCTACACCTTC
TRBV28	TRBJ1-2	.	15	.	CASSSPGPSREGYTF	TGTGCCAGCAGTAGCCCGGGACCCTCTCGGGAGGGCTACACCTTC
TRBV11-2	TRBJ1-1	few	14	.	CASSLDRGRDEAFF	TGTGCCAGCAGCTTAGACAGGGGACGAGACGAAGCTTTCTTT
TRBV7-2	TRBJ1-3	once	15	.	CASSSLGGSGNTIYF	TGTGCCAGCAGCTCGCTAGGGGGCTCTGGAAACACCATATATTTT
TRBV11-2	TRBJ2-1	.	14	.	CASSYMDNYNEQFF	TGTGCCAGCAGTTACATGGACAACTACAATGAGCAGTTCTTC
TRBV7-6	TRBJ2-4	.	17	TRBD2	CASSLLERGALANIQYF	TGTGCCAGCAGCTTATTGGAGCGGGGGGCGCTTGCAAACATTCAGTACTTC
TRBV10-1	TRBJ2-2	.	14	TRBD1	CASSEQGAAGELFF	TGCGCCAGCAGTGAACAGGGGGCCGCCGGGGAGCTGTTTTTT
TRBV4-1	TRBJ2-1	.	15	.	CASSQIGVPNGPLFF	TGCGCCAGCAGCCAAATCGGGGTCCCTAATGGTCCTCTGTTCTTC
TRBV18	TRBJ1-2	.	15	.	CASSPYREVGYGYTF	TGTGCCAGCTCACCCTACAGGGAAGTAGGGTATGGCTACACCTTC
TRBV28	TRBJ1-4	.	10	.	CASLGEKLFF	TGTGCCAGCCTCGGTGAAAAACTGTTTTTT
TRBV5-1	TRBJ2-5	.	15	TRBD2	CASSLVSGRQETQYF	TGCGCCAGCAGCTTGGTTAGCGGGAGGCAAGAGACCCAGTACTTC
TRBV6-1	TRBJ2-7	.	15	TRBD2	CASSEVAGAPREQYF	TGTGCCAGCAGTGAGGTAGCGGGGGCCCCTCGGGAGCAGTACTTC
TRBV5-1	TRBJ2-7	once	14	.	CASSLASRVYEQYF	TGCGCCAGCAGCTTGGCCTCTCGGGTCTACGAGCAGTACTTC
TRBV2	TRBJ2-2	.	14	.	CAIQQYANTGELFF	TGTGCCATCCAACAATACGCGAACACCGGGGAGCTGTTTTTT
TRBV7-9	TRBJ2-1	.	12	.	CPSSGAPTGLFF	TGTCCCTCCTCCGGCGCTCCGACGGGACTTTTCTTC
TRBV30	TRBJ1-2	.	15	TRBD1	CAWDTDRALDYGYTF	TGTGCCTGGGATACAGACAGGGCCCTTGACTATGGCTACACCTTC
TRBV5-1	TRBJ2-5	.	15	.	CASSWRGPSQETQYF	TGCGCCAGCAGCTGGCGCGGGCCCAGCCAAGAGACCCAGTACTTC
TRBV12-5	TRBJ2-1	.	17	TRBD2	CASGLAILGGSINEQFF	TGTGCTAGTGGTTTGGCCATACTGGGCGGGAGTATCAATGAGCAGTTCTTC
TRBV5-1	TRBJ2-7	once	17	TRBD2	CASSLAGTSGRVHEQYF	TGCGCCAGCAGCTTGGCCGGGACTAGCGGGAGAGTCCACGAGCAGTACTTC
TRBV4-1	TRBJ2-1	.	16	TRBD2	CASSQGVVASGNEQFF	TGCGCCAGCAGCCAAGGTGTAGTTGCTAGCGGCAATGAGCAGTTCTTC
TRBV19	TRBJ1-4	.	17	TRBD1	CASRSGTGTRHSEKLFF	TGTGCCAGTAGGTCCGGGACAGGGACTAGGCACAGCGAAAAACTGTTTTTT
TRBV6-5	TRBJ2-1	.	15	TRBD2	CASSYSGLANNEQFF	TGTGCCAGCAGTTACTCGGGACTAGCGAACAATGAGCAGTTCTTC
TRBV19	TRBJ2-7	.	15	TRBD1	CASSEKRDSSYEQYF	TGTGCCAGTAGTGAAAAGAGGGACAGCTCCTACGAGCAGTACTTC
TRBV6-5	TRBJ2-5	.	14	TRBD2	CASNHGTSVETQYF	TGTGCCAGCAACCACGGGACTAGCGTAGAGACCCAGTACTTC
TRBV29-1	TRBJ2-3	.	14	.	CSVVLAVGTDTQYF	TGCAGCGTTGTCTTGGCGGTGGGCACAGATACGCAGTATTTT
TRBV6-5	TRBJ2-7	.	14	.	CASSTGVISYEQYF	TGTGCCAGCAGTACAGGAGTTATCTCCTACGAGCAGTACTTC
TRBV29-1	TRBJ1-2	.	16	TRBD1	CSATERGTGDYYGYTF	TGCAGCGCCACAGAACGCGGCACAGGGGATTACTATGGCTACACCTTC
TRBV9	TRBJ1-1	few	15	.	CASSPRGGLNTEAFF	TGTGCCAGCAGCCCGAGGGGGGGGTTGAACACTGAAGCTTTCTTT
TRBV5-6	TRBJ1-1	.	16	TRBD1	CASSGVHRGGYTEAFF	TGTGCCAGCAGCGGCGTGCACAGGGGAGGATACACTGAAGCTTTCTTT
TRBV28	TRBJ1-1	.	14	TRBD1	CASSPRTGHTEAFF	TGTGCCAGCAGTCCCAGGACAGGACACACTGAAGCTTTCTTT
TRBV7-9	TRBJ1-1	.	14	.	CASSLFHRNTEAFF	TGTGCCAGCAGCTTGTTCCACAGGAACACTGAAGCTTTCTTT
TRBV19	TRBJ2-3	.	16	TRBD2	CASSMVTSGRRGPQYF	TGTGCCAGTAGTATGGTGACTAGCGGACGGCGGGGCCCGCAGTATTTT
TRBV27	TRBJ2-5	.	15	TRBD1	CASSSDRAEGETQYF	TGTGCCAGCAGTTCGGACAGGGCGGAGGGGGAGACCCAGTACTTC
TRBV7-9	TRBJ2-2	.	13	.	CASSLRGTGELFF	TGTGCCAGCAGCTTACGGGGGACCGGGGAGCTGTTTTTT
TRBV28	TRBJ1-2	.	14	.	CASSLTGTLGGYTF	TGTGCCAGCAGCTTGACGGGGACATTGGGCGGCTACACCTTC
TRBV4-1	TRBJ2-1	.	18	.	CASSHYPSERRSYNEQFF	TGCGCCAGCAGCCACTACCCCTCAGAGCGGAGGTCCTACAATGAGCAGTTCTTC
TRBV7-8	TRBJ1-5	.	16	.	CASSSEDSLSNQPQHF	TGTGCCAGCAGCAGCGAAGACAGCCTTTCCAATCAGCCCCAGCATTTT
TRBV27	TRBJ2-7	.	15	.	CARYSLFSRGYEQYF	TGTGCCAGGTACTCCCTTTTCTCTCGTGGCTACGAGCAGTACTTC
TRBV5-4	TRBJ2-3	.	16	TRBD2	CASSPGTSGSTDTQYF	TGTGCCAGCAGCCCAGGGACTAGCGGTTCCACAGATACGCAGTATTTT
TRBV27	TRBJ2-7	once	15	.	CASRPSQPYPGEQYF	TGTGCCAGCAGGCCATCGCAACCCTACCCGGGAGAGCAGTACTTC
TRBV5-1	TRBJ2-2	.	16	TRBD2	CASSLAGLAGAGELFF	TGCGCCAGCAGCTTGGCCGGACTAGCGGGGGCCGGGGAGCTGTTTTTT
TRBV7-9	TRBJ1-1	.	14	.	CASSLDSMNTEAFF	TGTGCCAGCAGCTTAGACTCTATGAACACTGAAGCTTTCTTT
TRBV7-3	TRBJ2-6	.	16	.	CASSLRSSSGANVLTF	TGTGCCAGCAGCTTAAGGTCGAGCTCCGGGGCCAACGTCCTGACTTTC
TRBV14	TRBJ1-1	few	14	.	CASSHSGMGTEAFF	TGTGCCAGCAGCCATTCAGGGATGGGCACTGAAGCTTTCTTT